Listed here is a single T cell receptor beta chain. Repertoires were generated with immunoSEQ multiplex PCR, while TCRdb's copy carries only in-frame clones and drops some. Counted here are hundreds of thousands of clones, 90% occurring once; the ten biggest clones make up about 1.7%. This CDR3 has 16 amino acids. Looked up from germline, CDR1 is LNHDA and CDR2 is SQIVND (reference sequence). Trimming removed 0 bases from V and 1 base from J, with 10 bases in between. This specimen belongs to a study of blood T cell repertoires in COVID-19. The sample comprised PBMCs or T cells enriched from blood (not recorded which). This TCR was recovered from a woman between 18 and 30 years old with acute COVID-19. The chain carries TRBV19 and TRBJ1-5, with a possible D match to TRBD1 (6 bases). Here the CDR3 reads CASSIDLGASNQPQHF. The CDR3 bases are TGTGCCAGTAGTATAGACTTGGGGGCGAGCAATCAGCCCCAGCATTTT.